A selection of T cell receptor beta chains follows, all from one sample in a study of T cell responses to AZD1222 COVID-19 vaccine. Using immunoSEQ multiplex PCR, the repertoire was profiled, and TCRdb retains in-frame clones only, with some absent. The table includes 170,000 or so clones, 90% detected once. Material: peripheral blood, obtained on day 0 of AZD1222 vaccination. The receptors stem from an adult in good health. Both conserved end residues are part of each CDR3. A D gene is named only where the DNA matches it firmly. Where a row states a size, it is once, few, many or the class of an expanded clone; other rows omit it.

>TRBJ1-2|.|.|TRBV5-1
CASSALGAGGYTF
TGCGCCAGCAGCGCTTTGGGGGCCGGAGGCTACACCTTC
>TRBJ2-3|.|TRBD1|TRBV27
CASSLSGQGGTDTQYF
TGTGCCAGCAGTTTATCAGGACAGGGTGGGACAGATACGCAGTATTTT
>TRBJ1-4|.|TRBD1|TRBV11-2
CASSTYRTGGAGEKLFF
TGTGCCAGCAGCACTTACCGCACAGGGGGCGCAGGCGAAAAACTGTTTTTT
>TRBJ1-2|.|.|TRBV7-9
CASSLESQGYGYTF
TGTGCCAGCAGCTTAGAATCACAGGGCTATGGCTACACCTTC
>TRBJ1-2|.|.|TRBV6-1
CASSEAGRAGYGYTF
TGTGCCAGCAGTGAAGCCGGCAGGGCTGGGTATGGCTACACCTTC
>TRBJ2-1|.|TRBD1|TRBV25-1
CASSRDRGRNEQFF
TGTGCCAGCAGTAGGGACAGGGGAAGGAATGAGCAGTTCTTC
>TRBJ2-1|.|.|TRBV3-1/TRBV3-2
CASSQEAQTGEQFF
TGTGCCAGCAGCCAAGAGGCTCAGACGGGTGAGCAGTTCTTC
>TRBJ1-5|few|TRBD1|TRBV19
CASSPRQGVGSNQPQHF
TGTGCCAGTAGTCCGCGACAGGGAGTCGGTAGCAATCAGCCCCAGCATTTT
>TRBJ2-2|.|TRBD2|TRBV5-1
CASSLEGAGVTGELFF
TGCGCCAGCAGCTTGGAGGGAGCGGGGGTGACCGGGGAGCTGTTTTTT
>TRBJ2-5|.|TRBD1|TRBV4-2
CASSQGDRGRTATQYF
TGTGCCAGCAGCCAGGGGGACAGGGGGCGCACGGCGACCCAGTACTTC
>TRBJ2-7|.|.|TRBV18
CASSPGTSQRIEQYF
TGTGCCAGCTCACCAGGGACAAGCCAGAGGATCGAGCAGTACTTC
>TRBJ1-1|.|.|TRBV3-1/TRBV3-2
CASSQDRDTEAFF
TGTGCCAGCAGCCAAGACCGGGACACTGAAGCTTTCTTT
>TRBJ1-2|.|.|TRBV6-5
CATRQVEGYTF
TGTGCCACCAGACAAGTTGAAGGCTACACCTTC
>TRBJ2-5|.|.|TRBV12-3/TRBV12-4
CASSLLGGETQYF
TGTGCCAGCAGTTTATTGGGTGGAGAGACCCAGTACTTC
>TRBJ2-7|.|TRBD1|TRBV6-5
CASSWTGGHEQYF
TGTGCCAGCAGTTGGACAGGGGGCCACGAGCAGTACTTC
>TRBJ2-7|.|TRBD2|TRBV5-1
CASSYSGGASYEQYF
TGCGCCAGCAGCTATAGCGGGGGGGCTTCCTACGAGCAGTACTTC
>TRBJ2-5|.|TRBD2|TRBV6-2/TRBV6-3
CASSYGLAGGRTQYF
TGTGCCAGCAGTTACGGACTAGCGGGGGGAAGGACCCAGTACTTC
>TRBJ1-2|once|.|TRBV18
CASSQGTSYGYTF
TGTGCCAGCTCACAAGGGACAAGCTATGGCTACACCTTC
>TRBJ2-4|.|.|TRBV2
CASSVEPQGSNIQYF
TGTGCCAGCAGTGTTGAACCCCAGGGGTCAAACATTCAGTACTTC
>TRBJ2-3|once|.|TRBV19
CASSITDTQYF
TGTGCCAGTAGTATCACAGATACGCAGTATTTT
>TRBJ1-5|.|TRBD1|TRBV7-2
CASSPRQGDQPQHF
TGTGCCAGCAGCCCCCGACAGGGGGATCAGCCCCAGCATTTT
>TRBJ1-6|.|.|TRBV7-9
CASSLGPQNSPLHF
TGTGCCAGCAGCTTAGGGCCGCAAAATTCACCCCTCCACTTT
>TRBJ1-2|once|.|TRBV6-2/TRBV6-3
CASSQASNYGYTF
TGTGCCAGCAGCCAGGCCTCTAACTATGGCTACACCTTC
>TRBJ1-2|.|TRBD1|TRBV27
CASSSPRQGYGYTF
TGTGCCAGCAGTTCACCGCGACAGGGGTATGGCTACACCTTC
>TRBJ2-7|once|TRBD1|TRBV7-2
CASSYGTGNYEQYF
TGTGCCAGCAGCTATGGGACAGGGAACTACGAGCAGTACTTC
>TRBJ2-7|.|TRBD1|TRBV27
CASSFGTGSYEQYF
TGTGCCAGCAGTTTCGGGACAGGGTCCTACGAGCAGTACTTC
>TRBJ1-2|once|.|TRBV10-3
CAISERGNYGYTF
TGTGCCATCAGTGAGAGGGGGAACTATGGCTACACCTTC
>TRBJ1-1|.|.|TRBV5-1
CASSFRPPGESPEAFF
TGCGCCAGCAGCTTTCGCCCCCCAGGGGAAAGTCCTGAAGCTTTCTTT
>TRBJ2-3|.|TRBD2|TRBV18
CASSPGASGGATDTQYF
TGTGCCAGCTCACCAGGGGCTAGCGGGGGGGCCACAGATACGCAGTATTTT
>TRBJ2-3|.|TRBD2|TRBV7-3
CASSYGLAGVDTQYF
TGTGCCAGCAGCTATGGACTAGCGGGGGTAGATACGCAGTATTTT
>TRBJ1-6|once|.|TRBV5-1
CASSLSGEENSPLHF
TGCGCCAGCAGCTTGAGTGGGGAAGAGAATTCACCCCTCCACTTT
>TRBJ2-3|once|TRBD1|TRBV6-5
CASSDRGGADTQYF
TGTGCCAGCAGCGACAGGGGTGGGGCAGATACGCAGTATTTT
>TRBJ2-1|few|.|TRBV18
CASSPEGGGVNEQFF
TGTGCCAGCTCACCTGAGGGGGGGGGCGTCAATGAGCAGTTCTTC
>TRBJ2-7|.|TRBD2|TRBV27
CASSLGRTSSFYEQYF
TGTGCCAGCAGTTTGGGGAGGACTAGTAGTTTCTACGAGCAGTACTTC
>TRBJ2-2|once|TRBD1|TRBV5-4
CASSRGGTGGTNTGELFF
TGTGCCAGCAGCCGAGGTGGGACAGGGGGAACGAACACCGGGGAGCTGTTTTTT
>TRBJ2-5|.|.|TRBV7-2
CASSLAGAGAETQYF
TGTGCCAGCAGCTTAGCGGGGGCCGGTGCGGAGACCCAGTACTTC
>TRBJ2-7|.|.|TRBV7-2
CASSLTATARSYEQYF
TGTGCCAGCAGCCTAACAGCGACAGCCAGGTCCTACGAGCAGTACTTC
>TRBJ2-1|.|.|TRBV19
CASTDTGSLYNEQFF
TGTGCCAGTACAGATACAGGGAGTCTATATAATGAGCAGTTCTTC
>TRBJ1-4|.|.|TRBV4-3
CASSQDPGAAGRELFF
TGCGCCAGCAGCCAAGATCCTGGGGCAGCCGGACGGGAACTGTTTTTT
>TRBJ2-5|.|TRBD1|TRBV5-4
CASSDRDWVETQYF
TGTGCCAGCAGCGACAGGGATTGGGTGGAGACCCAGTACTTC
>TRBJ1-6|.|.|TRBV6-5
CASSPGSSYNSPLHF
TGTGCCAGCAGCCCGGGTAGCTCCTATAATTCACCCCTCCACTTT